This TCR beta chain is drawn from a study of spatial heterogeneity in lung cancer. This clonotype was detected ten times or more. The library was designed around alpha chains, so this beta chain is a stray read whose abundance carries little weight. Time point here: sample taken at primary tumor resection. Sequencing was performed on whole RNA extracted from tumor and nontumor lung tissue, or from frozen PBMC, and the material was left unsorted. TCRdb redid the calling of the 5' RACE reads with MiXCR, one entry per CDR3 protein. The sample shows 10,000 to 15,000 distinct CDR3 sequences, more than 4.5% of them seen only once. The germline V and J ends were trimmed by 5 bases and 5 bases, with 15 bases remaining between them. From germline, CDR1 is MNHEY and CDR2 SVGAGI. The CDR3 consists of 14 residues.

The sample was lung tumor tissue, taken at surgery. The rearrangement joins TRBV6-5 to TRBJ1-2; D may be TRBD1 (6 bases). This receptor was identified in a human donor with early-stage non-small cell lung cancer. CDR3 in DNA: TGTGCCAGCAGTACGCGGACAGAGACTTATGGCTACACCTTC. It is translated as CASSTRTETYGYTF.